These T cell receptor beta chains were read from a single sample in a study of early T cells in non-severe SARS-CoV-2 infection. TCRdb reanalysed the 5' RACE reads using MiXCR and keeps one entry per CDR3 protein. The top ten hold approximately 4.6% of the sample, which has over 50,000 distinct CDR3 sequences, approximately 8.4% seen once. What was sequenced was whole blood. The receptors derive from an adult who was a healthcare worker with PCR-confirmed SARS-CoV-2 infection or an uninfected control (not recorded which). Both conserved end residues are part of each CDR3. D genes are given only for firm matches. Part of the rows lack a size; the others show once, few, many or a class for expanded clones.

len	d_gene	j_gene	abundance	v_gene	CDR3aa	CDR3nt
14	-	TRBJ2-7	-	TRBV29-1	CSVGRTGNSYEQYF	TGCAGCGTTGGAAGAACAGGGAACTCCTACGAGCAGTACTTC
11	-	TRBJ2-1	few	TRBV29-1	CSVVAVDEQFF	TGCAGCGTTGTGGCGGTCGATGAGCAGTTCTTC
14	-	TRBJ1-6	few	TRBV9	CASSPTAVNSPLHF	TGTGCCAGCAGCCCGACAGCAGTTAATTCACCCCTCCACTTT
16	TRBD1	TRBJ1-1	many	TRBV4-2	CASSQGLGQLNTEAFF	TGTGCCAGCAGCCAAGGTTTGGGACAGTTGAACACTGAAGCTTTCTTT
13	-	TRBJ1-1	few	TRBV6-2/TRBV6-3	CASSSQGNTEAFF	TGTGCCAGCAGTTCACAGGGGAACACTGAAGCTTTCTTT
15	-	TRBJ2-2	few	TRBV5-6	CASSLSAGNTGELFF	TGTGCCAGCAGCTTGTCGGCCGGGAACACCGGGGAGCTGTTTTTT
16	TRBD2	TRBJ2-7	many	TRBV6-1	CASRSGLAGFSFEQYF	TGTGCCAGCAGGAGCGGACTAGCGGGGTTTAGTTTCGAGCAGTACTTC
13	-	TRBJ2-3	-	TRBV27	CASSPTMGDTQYF	TGTGCCAGCAGCCCCACTATGGGAGATACGCAGTATTTT
16	TRBD1	TRBJ2-1	-	TRBV18	CASSPATGGVYNEQFF	TGTGCCAGCTCACCAGCGACAGGGGGCGTATACAATGAGCAGTTCTTC
11	-	TRBJ2-2	-	TRBV29-1	CSAPRAGELFF	TGCAGCGCCCCCCGGGCGGGGGAGCTGTTTTTT
15	TRBD2	TRBJ2-7	many	TRBV3-1	CASSRLAVDSYEQYF	TGTGCCAGCAGCAGACTAGCGGTTGACTCCTACGAGCAGTACTTC
14	-	TRBJ2-7	-	TRBV7-2	CASSPDAGTYEQYF	TGTGCCAGCAGCCCGGACGCCGGTACCTACGAGCAGTACTTC
13	-	TRBJ2-7	-	TRBV5-1	CASSPTGHYEQYF	TGCGCCAGCAGCCCCACGGGGCACTACGAGCAGTACTTC
12	-	TRBJ1-1	-	TRBV7-8	CASSGRGPEAFF	TGTGCCAGCAGCGGCAGGGGTCCTGAAGCTTTCTTT
14	TRBD2	TRBJ2-5	few	TRBV11-1	CASSPGGPRETQYF	TGTGCCAGCAGCCCGGGAGGGCCTCGGGAGACCCAGTACTTC
11	-	TRBJ1-2	many	TRBV12-3/TRBV12-4	CASSTTSGYTF	TGTGCCAGCAGTACCACTAGTGGCTACACCTTC
17	-	TRBJ2-1	-	TRBV6-5	CASSYVPGTQTYNEQFF	TGTGCCAGCAGTTACGTGCCCGGGACACAGACCTACAATGAGCAGTTCTTC
14	-	TRBJ1-6	-	TRBV10-3	CAISLSSENSPLHF	TGTGCCATCAGTCTATCATCTGAGAATTCACCCCTCCACTTT
14	TRBD2	TRBJ2-1	many	TRBV20-1	CSARTSGNYNEQFF	TGCAGTGCCCGGACTAGCGGGAACTACAATGAGCAGTTCTTC
12	-	TRBJ1-6	once	TRBV12-3/TRBV12-4	CASRSYPSPLHF	TGTGCCAGCAGGTCCTACCCTTCACCCCTCCACTTT
13	-	TRBJ2-1	many	TRBV29-1	CSVQGPLRNEQFF	TGCAGCGTACAGGGCCCCCTGCGCAATGAGCAGTTCTTC
14	TRBD1	TRBJ2-3	many	TRBV5-4	CASSLPGQKDTQYF	TGTGCCAGCAGCTTGCCGGGACAGAAAGATACGCAGTATTTT
12	-	TRBJ2-2	many	TRBV14	CASRLLTGELFF	TGTGCCAGCAGACTCCTTACCGGGGAGCTGTTTTTT
13	-	TRBJ2-1	few	TRBV20-1	CSASGRGGNEQFF	TGCAGTGCTAGCGGCAGGGGGGGAAATGAGCAGTTCTTC
15	TRBD2	TRBJ2-5	many	TRBV20-1	CSAREGGPSLETQYF	TGCAGTGCCCGAGAGGGAGGGCCCTCGTTGGAGACCCAGTACTTC
15	-	TRBJ2-2	few	TRBV12-3/TRBV12-4	CASTQLAGNTGELFF	TGTGCCAGCACCCAACTGGCCGGGAACACCGGGGAGCTGTTTTTT
14	-	TRBJ1-1	-	TRBV10-2	CASSAMGGDTEAFF	TGCGCCAGCAGTGCAATGGGGGGGGACACTGAAGCTTTCTTT
15	-	TRBJ1-5	few	TRBV12-3/TRBV12-4	CASSLYRGSNQPQHF	TGTGCCAGCAGTTTATATCGTGGAAGCAATCAGCCCCAGCATTTT
16	TRBD1	TRBJ1-2	few	TRBV6-5	CASSNSGTGQPYGYTF	TGTGCCAGCAGTAATTCCGGGACAGGCCAACCCTATGGCTACACCTTC
14	-	TRBJ2-7	few	TRBV2	CASSDQDGTYEQYF	TGTGCCAGCAGTGATCAGGACGGAACCTACGAGCAGTACTTC
13	-	TRBJ1-1	few	TRBV9	CASRLHVNTEAFF	TGTGCCAGCAGGTTACACGTGAACACTGAAGCTTTCTTT
18	TRBD2	TRBJ2-3	many	TRBV5-1	CASSPGLAGGPGSDTQYF	TGCGCCAGCAGCCCGGGACTAGCGGGGGGGCCTGGGTCAGATACGCAGTATTTT
13	-	TRBJ2-4	few	TRBV4-1	CASSQVRENIQYF	TGCGCCAGCAGCCAAGTCAGGGAAAACATTCAGTACTTC
14	-	TRBJ2-1	few	TRBV19	CASSVSGRGREQFF	TGTGCCAGTAGTGTCTCGGGCCGAGGGCGGGAGCAGTTCTTC
13	-	TRBJ1-1	few	TRBV7-8	CASSLYGNTEAFF	TGTGCCAGCAGCTTATACGGGAACACTGAAGCTTTCTTT
19	TRBD1	TRBJ1-1	-	TRBV4-1	CASSQDRGTGGIVNTEAFF	TGCGCCAGCAGCCAAGATCGCGGGACAGGGGGCATCGTGAACACTGAAGCTTTCTTT
14	TRBD1	TRBJ2-3	many	TRBV5-1	CASRSTGATDTQYF	TGCGCCAGCAGAAGCACAGGGGCCACAGATACGCAGTATTTT
13	-	TRBJ2-2	-	TRBV30	CAWSVGSTGELFF	TGTGCCTGGAGTGTCGGGTCCACCGGGGAGCTGTTTTTT
12	-	TRBJ1-1	many	TRBV7-8	CASSFSRSEAFF	TGTGCCAGCAGCTTCTCGCGGTCAGAAGCTTTCTTT
16	-	TRBJ1-2	many	TRBV6-1	CASRKKLRKANYGYTF	TGTGCCAGCAGAAAGAAACTCAGGAAAGCTAACTATGGCTACACCTTC
13	-	TRBJ2-3	many	TRBV15	CATAGPRTDTQYF	TGTGCCACCGCAGGGCCACGCACAGATACGCAGTATTTT
14	-	TRBJ1-1	-	TRBV7-9	CASSLQGSNTEAFF	TGTGCCAGCAGCTTACAGGGATCGAACACTGAAGCTTTCTTT
12	-	TRBJ2-1	-	TRBV11-2	CASSLMAIEQFF	TGTGCCAGCAGCCTCATGGCGATTGAGCAGTTCTTC
12	-	TRBJ1-5	medium-sized	TRBV19	CASSLRGQPQHF	TGTGCCAGTAGCCTGAGGGGTCAGCCCCAGCATTTT
13	TRBD1	TRBJ1-4	few	TRBV20-1	CSATRDRDEKLFF	TGCAGTGCAACCCGGGACAGGGATGAAAAACTGTTTTTT